This T cell receptor (beta chain) came from a study of vaccination effects on CD4 cells after COVID-19. V lost 3 bases and J lost 0; bases outside the gene matches: 8. The germline V gene encodes CDR1 MNHEY and CDR2 SMNVEV (reference sequence). The CDR3 loop spans 17 amino acids. Remarks on this clone: The antigen is not known.

Ahead of sequencing, the ViraFEST assay grew antigen-specific CD4+ T cells using viral peptide pools. Having been cultured for less than 13 days, the cells underwent CD4+ T cell isolation. Peptides at roughly 10 ug/ml and IL-2 at 9 to 10 IU/ml were added to approximately 2 million PBMC per well. Overall study results and limits: The study enrolled few convalescent patients and sampled no early post-infection timepoints.

Sequencing used immunoSEQ multiplex PCR; TCRdb keeps in-frame clones, though not all of them. In the table there are more than 11,000 clones, 76% of which are singletons. This clonotype originated in a human donor who received a COVID-19 vaccine. Sequenced here: CD4+ T cells from PBMCs cultured with HCoV-229E spike peptides, sampled before COVID-19 vaccination. This chain joins TRBV27 and TRBJ1-5, with 7 bases aligning to TRBD1. This CDR3 reads CASSFGPGGISNQPQHF. CDR3 nucleotide sequence: TGTGCCAGCAGTTTTGGGCCAGGGGGAATTAGCAATCAGCCCCAGCATTTT.